Following are 6 T cell receptor beta chains from one sample sequenced in a study of blood T cell repertoires in COVID-19. Sequenced by immunoSEQ multiplex PCR; TCRdb stores in-frame clones only, minus some. The data contain over 200,000 clones, roughly 87% of them seen just once; the ten biggest clones take up 1.5% to 2%. What was sequenced was peripheral blood. These receptors were taken from a man aged 35-49 years with active or convalescent COVID-19.

The rearrangement uses TRBV12-2 and TRBJ2-7; TRBD1, as called in the table, went unchecked against the DNA. TRBV12-2 is a documented pseudogene. The CDR3 is 14 amino acids. CDR3 protein: CASRLLGQGLEQYF. The CDR3 region has the DNA TGTGCAAGTCGCTTATTAGGACAGGGGCTCGAGCAGTACTTC.

The rearrangement joins TRBV6-5 to TRBJ1-2, with 9 bases lining up with TRBD1. This CDR3 is built from 13 residues. Germline V lookup: CDR1 MNHEY, CDR2 SVGAGI. Trimming removed 6 bases from V and 5 bases from J; junction bases left unmatched: 4. The CDR3 DNA reads TGTGCCAGCAGGCAGGACAGGGGATATGGCTACACCTTC. Its protein product is CASRQDRGYGYTF.

The gene calls are TRBV5-6 and TRBJ1-5, with D possibly matching TRBD1 (6 bases). This CDR3 is built from 16 residues. The V gene lost 0 bases and the J gene lost 0 bases, with 10 bases spanning the gap. CDR1 is SGHDT, CDR2 YYEEEE, per germline. Here the CDR3 reads CASSLGTDYSNQPQHF. In DNA, the CDR3 is TGTGCCAGCAGCTTGGGGACAGATTATAGCAATCAGCCCCAGCATTTT. The whole variable domain, remainder taken from reference TRBV5-6 and TRBJ1-5, is DAGVTQSPTHLIKTRGQQVTLRCSPKSGHDTVSWYQQALGQGPQFIFQYYEEEERQRGNFPDRFSGHQFPNYSSELNVNALLLGDSALYLCASSLGTDYSNQPQHFGDGTRLSIL.

The chain links TRBV28 to TRBJ1-3; D is uncertain. Germline V gene data show CDR1 as MDHEN and CDR2 as SYDVKM. The CDR3 extends over 16 amino acids. Trimming took off 3 bases at V and 0 bases at J, with 12 bases between the two ends. The CDR3 DNA sequence: TGTGCCAGCAGTTTGCGTAGAACCCTCTCTGGAAACACCATATATTTT. This translates into CASSLRRTLSGNTIYF.

The CDR3: CASSLSGSGDEQFF. The CDR3 coding sequence is TGTGCCAGCAGCCTTAGCGGGAGTGGGGATGAGCAGTTCTTC. The chain is built from TRBV7-3 and TRBJ2-1; 9 bases map to TRBD2. The CDR3 is 14 residues long. V gave up 5 bases and J gave up 8 bases; unmatched junction bases: 7. CDR1 SGHTA and CDR2 FQGTGA come from the germline V gene.

In the case of this clone: The junction departs from the called germline gene at one end, perhaps through a read error. The V and J genes are TRBV4-1 and TRBJ2-1; D possibly corresponds to TRBD1 (5 bases). This CDR3 is built from 16 residues. From germline, CDR1 is MGHRA and CDR2 YSYEKL. Here the CDR3 DNA reads TGCGCCAGCAGTCAAGATGGCAGGGTGGTTTACAATGAGCAGTTCTTC. Translation: CASSQDGRVVYNEQFF.